One sample yielded the 2 T cell receptor beta chains listed below, sequenced in a study of CD8 T cells in ankylosing spondylitis. Each CDR3 protein is one row after TCRdb ran MiXCR on the 5' RACE reads. The repertoire consists of approximately 500,000 distinct CDR3 sequences, with over 9.5% occurring once and the leading ten covering almost 7%. Study results and limitations: Among TCR beta sequences, a motif of roughly 8 highly homologous variants appeared characteristic of ankylosing spondylitis blood.

These TCRs are of unknown antigen specificity. Source material: blood, either unsorted or a sorted T cell fraction (not recorded which). These receptors were collected from a male donor with ankylosing spondylitis.

This clonotype was recorded a few times. The chain is built from TRBV21-1 and TRBJ2-5; TRBD1 is the table's D call, not checked against the DNA. TRBV21-1 is an annotated pseudogene. This CDR3 contains 15 residues. CDR3 loop: CASSAPGTGVETQYF. CDR3 in DNA: TGTGCCAGCAGCGCCCCCGGGACAGGGGTAGAGACCCAGTACTTC.

The rearrangement joins TRBV20-1 to TRBJ1-1; D might be TRBD1 (6 bases). Trimming took 3 bases from V and 8 from J, leaving 16 bases between them. The CDR3 consists of 13 residues. Germline V CDR1 and CDR2: DFQATT, SNEGSKA (reference sequence). The DNA for the CDR3 is TGCAGTGCTAGGGGACAAGGTGTCACCGAAGCTTTCTTT. It translates to CSARGQGVTEAFF.